Below are 15 T cell receptor beta chains sequenced from a single sample in a study of shared clonotypes between healthy human individuals. Libraries were prepared by immunoSEQ multiplex PCR; TCRdb keeps only in-frame clonotypes and omits some of them. The table lists hundreds of thousands of clones, 92% of them singletons. CD8 cells classed as naive were CD45RO-negative and positively selected for CCR7, excluding terminally differentiated effector memory CD45RA+ cells. The sequencing sample was made of naive CD8+ T cells sorted from blood. These receptors were taken from a man aged 25-45 years in good health.

This CDR3 is CASSQFEQMNTEAFF. CDR3 bases: TGTGCCAGCAGCCAATTTGAGCAGATGAACACTGAAGCTTTCTTT. The rearrangement links TRBV16 to TRBJ1-1, with unresolved D. Trimming cost V 1 base and J 0 bases, with 9 bases left between them. CDR3 length: 15 amino acids. Germline V lookup: CDR1 KGHSY, CDR2 FQNENV.

The chain employs TRBV6-1 and TRBJ2-6; D might be TRBD1 (6 bases). Per germline, CDR1 MNHNS and CDR2 SASEGT. The V end was cut by 4 bases, the J end by 2 bases, with 6 bases between. The CDR3 length is 14 residues. The CDR3 sequence is CASSGTAGANVLTF. In DNA, the CDR3 is TGTGCCAGCAGTGGGACAGCTGGGGCCAACGTCCTGACTTTC.

The chain employs TRBV27 and TRBJ2-3, with 10 bases fitting TRBD2. This CDR3 comprises 15 residues. Germline V gives CDR1 MNHEY, CDR2 SMNVEV (reference sequence). J gave up 2 bases and V 6 bases, and 5 bases lay outside the gene matches. The CDR3 nucleotides are TGTGCCAGCAGCCGAGCGGGAGGGCTCACAGATACGCAGTATTTT. Translated: CASSRAGGLTDTQYF.

The V and J genes are TRBV27 and TRBJ2-2, with no clear D. V was pared by 5 bases and J by 4 bases, with 8 bases between. This CDR3 spans 13 amino acids. Germline CDR1 is MNHEY and CDR2 is SMNVEV (reference sequence). The CDR3 nucleotides read TGTGCCAGCAGTCCAGCCGGCACCGGGGAGCTGTTTTTT. This gives the protein CASSPAGTGELFF.

The J gene is TRBJ2-1, the V gene TRBV29-1, with TRBD1 identical over 9 bases. The CDR3 sequence is 14 residues long. Germline V gene lookup returns CDR1 SQVTM and CDR2 ANQGSEA. Trimming at V came to 7 bases and at J to 2 bases, leaving 6 bases not matched to a gene. CDR3 sequence reads: CSARTGATYNEQFF. In nucleotides, the CDR3 is TGCAGCGCACGGACAGGGGCGACCTACAATGAGCAGTTCTTC.

The rearrangement joins TRBV4-1 to TRBJ2-3; TRBD2 agrees at 10 bases. The CDR3 runs to 15 residues. Germline CDR1 is MGHRA and CDR2 is YSYEKL. Germline trimming cut 4 bases from V and 4 bases from J; bases unmatched to any gene: 5. CDR3 sequence (DNA): TGCGCCAGCAGCCGCCTAGCGGGAGTTTCAGATACGCAGTATTTT. This sequence encodes CASSRLAGVSDTQYF.

The rearrangement joins TRBV7-3 to TRBJ2-1; 13 nucleotides match TRBD2. The V and J ends lost 5 bases and 4 bases, in that order; junction bases with no gene match: 5. The length of the CDR3 is 16 residues. CDR1 and CDR2 (germline): SGHTA, FQGTGA. The CDR3 is CASSRGLAGVYNEQFF. The CDR3 DNA follows: TGTGCCAGCAGCCGAGGACTAGCGGGAGTATACAATGAGCAGTTCTTC. Full variable domain (remainder filled in from reference TRBV7-3 and TRBJ2-1): GAGVSQTPSNKVTEKGKYVELRCDPISGHTALYWYRQSLGQGPEFLIYFQGTGAADDSGLPNDRFFAVRPEGSVSTLKIQRTERGDSAVYLCASSRGLAGVYNEQFFGPGTRLTVL.

V gene TRBV7-8 combines with J gene TRBJ1-2; the D gene is possibly TRBD1 (5 bases). The CDR3 covers 16 residues. Germline CDR1 reads SGHVS; CDR2 reads FQNEAQ. V was pared by 1 base and J by 7 bases, with 19 bases between. The CDR3 region is CASSLGPWDRDAGYTF. The CDR3 DNA follows: TGTGCCAGCAGCTTAGGTCCTTGGGACCGCGACGCTGGCTACACCTTC.

V and J are TRBV5-1 and TRBJ1-1, with D perhaps matching TRBD1 (5 bases). The CDR3 sequence is 15 residues long. Trimming stripped 0 bases from V and 5 bases from J, with 14 bases between. Germline lookup yields CDR1 SGHRS and CDR2 YFSETQ. The chain's CDR3 is CASSLGSRGETEAFF. The CDR3 region has the DNA TGCGCCAGCAGCTTGGGCTCGAGGGGCGAAACTGAAGCTTTCTTT.

This chain joins TRBV5-1 and TRBJ1-1; D possibly corresponds to TRBD1 (6 bases). V shed 1 base and J shed 2 bases, with 9 bases lying between them. Germline-derived CDR1 and CDR2 are SGHRS and YFSETQ. The CDR3 runs to 14 residues. The CDR3 coding sequence is TGCGCCAGCAGCTTGCAGGGGCCCAACACTGAAGCTTTCTTT. It yields the protein CASSLQGPNTEAFF.

This chain uses TRBV5-1 with TRBJ1-4, with 8 bases identical to TRBD1. CDR3 length equals 14 residues. The V gene's germline CDR1 is SGHRS and CDR2 YFSETQ. Trimming cost V 5 bases and J 5 bases; bases outside gene matches: 5. CDR3 loop: CASSNGQGNEKLFF. Here the CDR3 DNA reads TGCGCCAGCAGTAACGGACAGGGAAATGAAAAACTGTTTTTT. Looking up the rest from reference TRBV5-1 and TRBJ1-4 gives the full variable domain: KAGVTQTPRYLIKTRGQQVTLSCSPISGHRSVSWYQQTPGQGLQFLFEYFSETQRNKGNFPGRFSGRQFSNSRSEMNVSTLELGDSALYLCASSNGQGNEKLFFGSGTQLSVL.

This sequence joins TRBV11-2 and TRBJ1-4, with a possible D match to TRBD1 (6 bases). Germline V gene lookup returns CDR1 SGHAT and CDR2 FQNNGV. V lost 5 bases, J lost 5 bases, and 15 bases lay in between. The CDR3 length is 15 residues. CDR3 residues: CASSPGQSLNEKLFF. CDR3 bases: TGTGCCAGCAGCCCTGGACAGTCCTTAAATGAAAAACTGTTTTTT.

The chain is built from TRBV28 and TRBJ1-1; TRBD1 matches 7 bases. Trimming cost V 6 bases and J 7 bases; bases outside gene matches: 5. The CDR3 sequence is 12 residues long. Germline lookup yields CDR1 MDHEN and CDR2 SYDVKM. Written as DNA, the CDR3 is TGTGCCAGCAGGGATGACAGGGTTGAAGCTTTCTTT. The encoded protein is CASRDDRVEAFF. Full variable domain (missing parts from reference TRBV28 and TRBJ1-1): DVKVTQSSRYLVKRTGEKVFLECVQDMDHENMFWYRQDPGLGLRLIYFSYDVKMKEKGDIPEGYSVSREKKERFSLILESASTNQTSMYLCASRDDRVEAFFGQGTRLTVV.

The chain joins TRBV11-2 to TRBJ2-1; 11 bases fit TRBD1. V was clipped by 2 bases and J by 6 bases; unmatched bases: 6. CDR1 SGHAT and CDR2 FQNNGV come from the germline V gene. This CDR3 has 16 amino acids. The CDR3 region has the DNA TGTGCCAGCAGCTTATCGGCGGGACAGGGGGTCAATGAGCAGTTCTTC. Its translation: CASSLSAGQGVNEQFF.

The J gene is TRBJ1-1, the V gene TRBV5-1, with TRBD1 as a possible D gene (5 bases). CDR3 size: 15 residues. Trimming left V 0 bases short and J 5 bases short, with 14 bases between. Germline CDR1 is SGHRS and CDR2 is YFSETQ. The CDR3 protein is CASSLAGREVTEAFF. The CDR3 nucleotides read TGCGCCAGCAGCTTGGCTGGCAGGGAGGTTACTGAAGCTTTCTTT.